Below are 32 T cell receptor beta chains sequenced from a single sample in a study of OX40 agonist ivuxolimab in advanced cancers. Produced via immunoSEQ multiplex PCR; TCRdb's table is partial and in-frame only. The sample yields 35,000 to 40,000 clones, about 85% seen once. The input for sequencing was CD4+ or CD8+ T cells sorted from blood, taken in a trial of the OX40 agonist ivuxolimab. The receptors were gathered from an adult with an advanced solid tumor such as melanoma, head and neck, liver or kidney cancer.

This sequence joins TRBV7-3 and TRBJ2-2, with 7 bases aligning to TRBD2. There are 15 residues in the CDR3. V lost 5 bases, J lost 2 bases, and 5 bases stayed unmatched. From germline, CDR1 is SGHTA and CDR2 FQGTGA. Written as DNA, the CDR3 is TGTGCCAGCAGCCCCCGGGACTATAACACCGGGGAGCTGTTTTTT. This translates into CASSPRDYNTGELFF.

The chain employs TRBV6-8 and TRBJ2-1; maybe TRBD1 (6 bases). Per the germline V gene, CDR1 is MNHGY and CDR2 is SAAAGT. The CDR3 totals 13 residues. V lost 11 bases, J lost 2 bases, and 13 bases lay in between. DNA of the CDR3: TGTGCCGAGGACAGCCTCACCTACAATGAGCAGTTCTTC. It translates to CAEDSLTYNEQFF.

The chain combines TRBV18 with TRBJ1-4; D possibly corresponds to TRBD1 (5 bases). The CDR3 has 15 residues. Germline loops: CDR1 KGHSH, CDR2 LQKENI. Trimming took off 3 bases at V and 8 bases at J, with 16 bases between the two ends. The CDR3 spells CASSPGGMESEKLFF. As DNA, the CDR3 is TGTGCCAGCTCACCGGGGGGGATGGAGTCCGAAAAACTGTTTTTT.

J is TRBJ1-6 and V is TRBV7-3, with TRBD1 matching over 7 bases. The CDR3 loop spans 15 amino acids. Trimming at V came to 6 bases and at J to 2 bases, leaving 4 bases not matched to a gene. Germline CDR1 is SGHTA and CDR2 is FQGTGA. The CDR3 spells CASSPGQTYNSPLHF. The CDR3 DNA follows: TGTGCCAGCAGTCCGGGACAGACCTATAATTCACCCCTCCACTTT.

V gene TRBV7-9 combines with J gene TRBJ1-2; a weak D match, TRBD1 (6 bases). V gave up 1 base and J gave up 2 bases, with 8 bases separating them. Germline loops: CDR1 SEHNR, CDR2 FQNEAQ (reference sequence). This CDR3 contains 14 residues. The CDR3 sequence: CASSLGQENYGYTF. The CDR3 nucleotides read TGTGCCAGCAGCTTAGGACAGGAGAACTATGGCTACACCTTC.

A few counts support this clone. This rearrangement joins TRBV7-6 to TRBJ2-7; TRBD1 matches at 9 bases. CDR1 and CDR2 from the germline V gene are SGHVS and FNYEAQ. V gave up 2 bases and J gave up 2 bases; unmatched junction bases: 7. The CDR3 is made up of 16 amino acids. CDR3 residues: CASSLRADRGPYEQYF. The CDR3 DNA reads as TGTGCCAGCAGCTTAAGGGCGGACAGGGGACCCTACGAGCAGTACTTC.

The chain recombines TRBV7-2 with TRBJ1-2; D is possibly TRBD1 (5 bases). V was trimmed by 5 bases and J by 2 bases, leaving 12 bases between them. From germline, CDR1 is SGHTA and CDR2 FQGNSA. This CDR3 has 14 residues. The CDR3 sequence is CASSPGHANYGYTF. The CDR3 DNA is TGTGCCAGCAGCCCCGGACACGCGAACTATGGCTACACCTTC.

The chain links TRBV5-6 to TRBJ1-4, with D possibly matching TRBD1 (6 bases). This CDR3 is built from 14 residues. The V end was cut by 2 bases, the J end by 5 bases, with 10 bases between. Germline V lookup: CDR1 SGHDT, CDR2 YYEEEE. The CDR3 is CASSFRQGNEKLFF. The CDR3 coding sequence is TGTGCCAGCAGCTTTAGGCAGGGGAATGAAAAACTGTTTTTT.

The CDR3 spells CASSRSGLNQPQHF. CDR3 DNA sequence: TGTGCCAGTAGTAGGAGCGGCCTTAATCAGCCCCAGCATTTT. The gene calls are TRBV19 and TRBJ1-5; D not certain. V was pared by 4 bases and J by 4 bases, with 11 bases between. This CDR3 is built from 14 residues. Germline-derived CDR1 and CDR2 are LNHDA and SQIVND (reference sequence).

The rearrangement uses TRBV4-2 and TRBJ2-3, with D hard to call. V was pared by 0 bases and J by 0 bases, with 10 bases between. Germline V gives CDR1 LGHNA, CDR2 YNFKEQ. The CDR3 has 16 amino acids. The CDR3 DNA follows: TGTGCCAGCAGCCAAGATCCATCATTAAGCACAGATACGCAGTATTTT. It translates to CASSQDPSLSTDTQYF.

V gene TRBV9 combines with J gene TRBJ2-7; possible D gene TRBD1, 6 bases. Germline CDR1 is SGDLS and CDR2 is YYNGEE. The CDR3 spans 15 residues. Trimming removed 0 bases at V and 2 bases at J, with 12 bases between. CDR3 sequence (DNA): TGTGCCAGCAGCGTAGCACCAGGGGCGGCCTACGAGCAGTACTTC. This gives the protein CASSVAPGAAYEQYF.

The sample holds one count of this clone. CDR3 sequence reads: CASSQATGSNQPQHF. CDR3 nucleotide sequence: TGCGCCAGCAGCCAAGCTACTGGTAGCAATCAGCCCCAGCATTTT. This sequence joins TRBV4-3 and TRBJ1-5, with D unresolved. CDR3 length: 15 residues. V was clipped by 1 base and J by 0 bases, with 7 bases between them. Germline-derived CDR1 and CDR2 are LGHNA and YSLEER.

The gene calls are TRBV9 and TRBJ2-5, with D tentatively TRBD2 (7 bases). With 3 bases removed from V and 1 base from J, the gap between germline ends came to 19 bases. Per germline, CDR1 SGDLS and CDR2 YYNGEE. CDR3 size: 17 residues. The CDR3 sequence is CASSGFGGRQSQETQYF. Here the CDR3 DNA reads TGTGCCAGCAGCGGATTCGGGGGGCGGCAGAGCCAAGAGACCCAGTACTTC.

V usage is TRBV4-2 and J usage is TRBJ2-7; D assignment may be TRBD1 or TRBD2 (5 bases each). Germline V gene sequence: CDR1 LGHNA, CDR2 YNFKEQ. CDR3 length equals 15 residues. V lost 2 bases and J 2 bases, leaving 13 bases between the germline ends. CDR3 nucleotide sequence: TGTGCCAGCAGCCAATACCGGGACGGACCCTACGAGCAGTACTTC. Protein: CASSQYRDGPYEQYF.

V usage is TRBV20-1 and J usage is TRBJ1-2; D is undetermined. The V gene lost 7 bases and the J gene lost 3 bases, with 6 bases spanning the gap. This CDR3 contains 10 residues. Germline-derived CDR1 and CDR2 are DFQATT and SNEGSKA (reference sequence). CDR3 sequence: CSVGYYGYTF. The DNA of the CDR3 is TGCAGTGTCGGGTACTATGGCTACACCTTC.

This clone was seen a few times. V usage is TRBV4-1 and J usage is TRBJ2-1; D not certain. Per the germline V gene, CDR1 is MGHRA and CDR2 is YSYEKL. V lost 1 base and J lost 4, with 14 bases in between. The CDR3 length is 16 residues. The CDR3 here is CASSQVNMVSYNEQFF. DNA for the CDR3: TGCGCCAGCAGCCAAGTAAACATGGTCAGTTACAATGAGCAGTTCTTC.

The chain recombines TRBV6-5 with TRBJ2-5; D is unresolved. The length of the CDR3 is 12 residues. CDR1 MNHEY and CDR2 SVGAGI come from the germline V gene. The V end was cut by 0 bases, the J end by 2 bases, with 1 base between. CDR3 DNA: TGTGCCAGCAGTTACTCTCAAGAGACCCAGTACTTC. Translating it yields CASSYSQETQYF.

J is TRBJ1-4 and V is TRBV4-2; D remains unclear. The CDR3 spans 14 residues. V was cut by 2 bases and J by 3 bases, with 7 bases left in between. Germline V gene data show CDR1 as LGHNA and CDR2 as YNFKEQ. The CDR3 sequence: CASSQILSNEKLFF. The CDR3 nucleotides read TGTGCCAGCAGCCAAATCTTGTCTAATGAAAAACTGTTTTTT.

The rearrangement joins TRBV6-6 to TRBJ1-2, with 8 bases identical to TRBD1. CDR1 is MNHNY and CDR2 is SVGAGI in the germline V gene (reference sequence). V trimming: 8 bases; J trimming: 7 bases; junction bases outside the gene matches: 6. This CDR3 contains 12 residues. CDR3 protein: CASGQGTGGYTF. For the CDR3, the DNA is TGTGCCAGCGGACAGGGCACTGGTGGCTACACCTTC.

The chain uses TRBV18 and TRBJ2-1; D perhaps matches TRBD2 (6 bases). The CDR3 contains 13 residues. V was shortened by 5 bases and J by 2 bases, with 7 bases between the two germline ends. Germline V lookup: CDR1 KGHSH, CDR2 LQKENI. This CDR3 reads CASSTSTYNEQFF. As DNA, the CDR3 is TGTGCCAGCTCAACTAGCACCTACAATGAGCAGTTCTTC.

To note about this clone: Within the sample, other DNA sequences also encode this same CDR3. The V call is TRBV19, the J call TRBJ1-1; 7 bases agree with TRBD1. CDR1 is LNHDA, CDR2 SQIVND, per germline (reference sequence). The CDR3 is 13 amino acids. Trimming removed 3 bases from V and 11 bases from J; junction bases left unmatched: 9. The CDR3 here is CASSIEGTGVAFF. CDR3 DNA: TGTGCCAGTAGTATTGAGGGCACAGGGGTTGCTTTCTTT.

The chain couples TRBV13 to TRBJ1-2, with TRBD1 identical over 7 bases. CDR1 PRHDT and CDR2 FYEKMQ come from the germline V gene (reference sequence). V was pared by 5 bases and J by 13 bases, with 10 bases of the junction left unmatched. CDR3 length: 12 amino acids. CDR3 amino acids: CASSQDRSEVTF. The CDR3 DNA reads TGTGCCAGCAGCCAGGACAGGTCCGAGGTCACCTTC. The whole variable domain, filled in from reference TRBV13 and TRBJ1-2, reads AAGVIQSPRHLIKEKRETATLKCYPIPRHDTVYWYQQGPGQDPQFLISFYEKMQSDKGSIPDRFSAQQFSDYHSELNMSSLELGDSALYFCASSQDRSEVTFGSGTRLTVV.

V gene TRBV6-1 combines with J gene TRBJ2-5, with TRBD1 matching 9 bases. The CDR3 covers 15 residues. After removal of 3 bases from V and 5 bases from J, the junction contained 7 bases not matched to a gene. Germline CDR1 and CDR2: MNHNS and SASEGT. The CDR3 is CASSDIGQGKETQYF. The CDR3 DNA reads TGTGCCAGCAGTGATATTGGACAGGGGAAGGAGACCCAGTACTTC.

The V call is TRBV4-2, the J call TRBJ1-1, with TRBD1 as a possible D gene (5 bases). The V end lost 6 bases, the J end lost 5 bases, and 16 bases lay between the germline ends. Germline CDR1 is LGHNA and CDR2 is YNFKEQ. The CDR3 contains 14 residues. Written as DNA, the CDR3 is TGTGCCAGCAGTATCGGGGGAGATGAAACTGAAGCTTTCTTT. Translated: CASSIGGDETEAFF.

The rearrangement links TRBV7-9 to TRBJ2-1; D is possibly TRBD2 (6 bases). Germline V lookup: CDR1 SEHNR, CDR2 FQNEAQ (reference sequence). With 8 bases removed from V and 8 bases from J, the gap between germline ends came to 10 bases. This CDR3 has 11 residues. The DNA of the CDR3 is TGTGCCAGCCAACTAGCCCATGAGCAGTTCTTC. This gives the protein CASQLAHEQFF. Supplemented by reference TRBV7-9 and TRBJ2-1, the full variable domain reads DTGVSQNPRHKITKRGQNVTFRCDPISEHNRLYWYRQTLGQGPEFLTYFQNEAQLEKSRLLSDRFSAERPKGSFSTLEIQRTEQGDSAMYLCASQLAHEQFFGPGTRLTVL.

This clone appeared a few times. The CDR3 sequence is CASTRTSGAQETQYF. The CDR3 nucleotides read TGTGCCAGTACTAGGACTAGCGGGGCACAAGAGACCCAGTACTTC. The gene calls are TRBV19 and TRBJ2-5, with 12 bases aligning to TRBD2. J gave up 2 bases and V 7 bases, and 5 bases lay outside the gene matches. The V gene's germline CDR1 is LNHDA and CDR2 SQIVND (reference sequence). The CDR3 has 15 amino acids.

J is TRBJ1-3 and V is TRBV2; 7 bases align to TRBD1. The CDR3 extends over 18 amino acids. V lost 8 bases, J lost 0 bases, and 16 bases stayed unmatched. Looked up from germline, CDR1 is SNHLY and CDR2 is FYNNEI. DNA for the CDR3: TGTGCCAGCTTCGCATACTCCACAGGGGCAAACTCTGGAAACACCATATATTTT. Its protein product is CASFAYSTGANSGNTIYF.

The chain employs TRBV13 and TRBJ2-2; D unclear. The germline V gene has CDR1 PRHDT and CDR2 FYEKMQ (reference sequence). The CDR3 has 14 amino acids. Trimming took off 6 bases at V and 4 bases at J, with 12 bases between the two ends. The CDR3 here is CASSPRTFTGELFF. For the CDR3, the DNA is TGTGCCAGCAGTCCCCGGACGTTCACCGGGGAGCTGTTTTTT.

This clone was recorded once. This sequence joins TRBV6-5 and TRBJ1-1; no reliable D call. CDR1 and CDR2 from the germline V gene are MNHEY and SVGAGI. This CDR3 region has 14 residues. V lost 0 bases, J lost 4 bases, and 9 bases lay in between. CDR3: CASSYSILTTEAFF. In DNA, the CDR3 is TGTGCCAGCAGTTACTCGATCTTAACCACTGAAGCTTTCTTT.

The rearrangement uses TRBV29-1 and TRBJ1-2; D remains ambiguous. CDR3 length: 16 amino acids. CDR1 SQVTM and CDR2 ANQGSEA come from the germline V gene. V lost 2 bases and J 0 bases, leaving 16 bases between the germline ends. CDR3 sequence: CSVESYGLGSNYGYTF. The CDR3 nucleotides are TGCAGCGTTGAAAGTTACGGGCTAGGATCTAACTATGGCTACACCTTC.

The CDR3 spells CASSPNPGGAQPQHF. The CDR3 region has the DNA TGTGCCAGCTCACCAAATCCCGGGGGCGCGCAGCCCCAGCATTTT. The rearrangement joins TRBV18 to TRBJ1-5; weak D call: TRBD1 (6 bases). Germline assignment: CDR1 KGHSH and CDR2 LQKENI. The CDR3 spans 15 residues. V was cut by 2 bases and J by 7 bases, with 15 bases left in between.

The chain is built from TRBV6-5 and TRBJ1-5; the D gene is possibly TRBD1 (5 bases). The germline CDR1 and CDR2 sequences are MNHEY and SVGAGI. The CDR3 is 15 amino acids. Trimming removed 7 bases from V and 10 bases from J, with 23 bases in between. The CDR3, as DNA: TGTGCCAGCACCCCCGGGACCGGGTCTTTTGGACCCCAGCATTTT. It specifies CASTPGTGSFGPQHF.